This TCR beta chain is drawn from a study of cytomegalovirus exposure and HLA in healthy donors. Study-wide results and caveats: Approximately 160 TCR beta chains were listed as cytomegalovirus-associated.

With respect to this clone: Antigen: not known.

The donors belonged to the roughly 120-subject validation cohort, separate from the roughly 670-subject first cohort. The germline V gene encodes CDR1 SEHNR and CDR2 FQNEAQ (reference sequence). Trimming cost V 5 bases and J 5 bases; bases outside gene matches: 4. This CDR3 has 13 residues. Produced via immunoSEQ multiplex PCR; TCRdb's table is partial and in-frame only. The sample consists of around 160,000 clones, 70% to 90% of them appearing once. The gene calls are TRBV7-9 and TRBJ1-2, with 8 positions matching TRBD1. This clonotype was obtained from a man aged 25 to 40 in good health and CMV-seropositive. The specimen sequenced was PBMCs. The CDR3 loop is CASSIRTGYGYTF. In DNA form, the CDR3 reads TGTGCCAGCAGCATCAGGACAGGGTATGGCTACACCTTC.